The 8 T cell receptor beta chains listed next were all sequenced from one sample in a study of T cells in Graves' hyperthyroidism and ophthalmopathy. The CDR3 regions of TCR beta were amplified from RNA transcripts. HTBI primers drove first-round RT-PCR of the TCR CDR3. TCRdb re-called the multiplex PCR reads through MiXCR, storing one row per CDR3 protein. The sample has over 650,000 distinct CDR3 sequences, 40% to 55% seen once. Specimen: peripheral blood or thyroid tissue (not recorded which). Receptor source: an adult man with Graves' disease, either hyperthyroidism or ophthalmopathy (not recorded which).

This clonotype turned up a few times. This chain links TRBV19 with TRBJ2-6; D is perhaps TRBD1 (5 bases). This CDR3 spans 15 amino acids. V shed 7 bases and J shed 4 bases, with 14 bases lying between them. The germline V gene encodes CDR1 LNHDA and CDR2 SQIVND (reference sequence). The CDR3 sequence is CASTPWGSGANVLTF. DNA of the CDR3: TGTGCCAGTACCCCCTGGGGCTCAGGGGCCAACGTCCTGACTTTC. The whole variable domain, filled in from reference TRBV19 and TRBJ2-6, reads DGGITQSPKYLFRKEGQNVTLSCEQNLNHDAMYWYRQDPGQGLRLIYYSQIVNDFQKGDIAEGYSVSREKKESFPLTVTSAQKNPTAFYLCASTPWGSGANVLTFGAGSRLTVL.

This chain's CDR3 is CASSLLSGEETQYF. CDR3 bases: TGTGCCAGCAGCTTATTAAGCGGGGAAGAGACCCAGTACTTC. The chain links TRBV7-9 to TRBJ2-5; 7 bases match TRBD2. J was trimmed by 3 bases and V by 2 bases; bases with no gene match: 3. This CDR3 has 14 residues. Looked up from germline, CDR1 is SEHNR and CDR2 is FQNEAQ (reference sequence).

The V and J genes are TRBV9 and TRBJ1-4; 9 positions match TRBD1. The ends lost 6 bases at V and 8 bases at J; junction bases unmatched: 8. Germline CDR1 and CDR2: SGDLS and YYNGEE. CDR3 length: 14 residues. The CDR3 sequence: CASTKTGGGEKLFF. CDR3 in DNA: TGTGCCAGCACGAAGACAGGGGGAGGAGAAAAACTGTTTTTT.

This clonotype showed up many times. This sequence joins TRBV19 and TRBJ1-4, with D perhaps TRBD1 (6 bases). CDR3 length: 15 residues. The ends were cut back, 7 bases at V and 3 bases at J, with 15 bases in the middle. Looked up from germline, CDR1 is LNHDA and CDR2 is SQIVND (reference sequence). Here the CDR3 DNA reads TGTGCCAGTAACGCAGGGGAGTCGGCTAATGAAAAACTGTTTTTT. It codes for CASNAGESANEKLFF. The variable domain in full, with the rest retrieved from reference TRBV19 and TRBJ1-4, is DGGITQSPKYLFRKEGQNVTLSCEQNLNHDAMYWYRQDPGQGLRLIYYSQIVNDFQKGDIAEGYSVSREKKESFPLTVTSAQKNPTAFYLCASNAGESANEKLFFGSGTQLSVL.

The V and J genes are TRBV20-1 and TRBJ1-4; no reliable D call. There are 17 residues in the CDR3. Germline lookup yields CDR1 DFQATT and CDR2 SNEGSKA (reference sequence). V lost 0 bases and J 6 bases, leaving 20 bases between the germline ends. CDR3 sequence: CSARDGPSGRIDEKLFF. The DNA for the CDR3 is TGCAGTGCTAGAGACGGGCCGTCGGGCAGAATAGATGAAAAACTGTTTTTT.

In this sample, this clonotype turned up once. The conserved closing phenylalanine or tryptophan is absent in this CDR3, likely reflecting a read error. It is unclear where the CDR3 begins or ends on the DNA, so no DNA is shown, and the CDR3 is as TCRdb lists it. The chain is built from TRBV11-2 and TRBJ2-5. With termini counted, the CDR3 has 9 amino acids. Germline values: CDR1 SGHAT, CDR2 FQNNGV. CDR3 region: CASRMDSNY.

The chain uses TRBV2 and TRBJ1-5; 8 bases fit TRBD1. This CDR3 spans 14 amino acids. Losses at the gene ends were 5 bases for V and 4 bases for J; bases not matched to a gene: 4. CDR1 and CDR2 (germline): SNHLY, FYNNEI. CDR3 region: CASSRRDRNQPQHF. The CDR3 coding sequence is TGTGCCAGCAGTCGCCGGGACAGGAATCAGCCCCAGCATTTT.

This clonotype showed up just a few times. This rearrangement joins TRBV5-1 to TRBJ1-2; the D is unclear. The ends were cut back, 4 bases at V and 0 bases at J, with 10 bases in the middle. Germline V gene lookup returns CDR1 SGHRS and CDR2 YFSETQ. This CDR3 comprises 14 residues. The CDR3 loop reads CASSLEVSNYGYTF. CDR3 bases: TGCGCCAGCAGCCTGGAAGTATCTAACTATGGCTACACCTTC.